The 19 T cell receptor beta chains in this list originate from one sample, sequenced in a study of T-cell reconstitution after alpha-beta-depleted transplantation in children. Unique molecular identifiers were incorporated when the TCRbeta library was constructed. Using its own MiXCR run on the PCR reads, TCRdb lists one record per CDR3 protein. The repertoire holds 90,000 to 130,000 distinct CDR3 sequences, 5% to 8% seen once, with approximately 25% in the top ten. The sequencing used PBMCs, mostly from graft donor cells, collected 360 days after TCRalphabeta/CD19-depleted stem cell transplant. Receptors originate from a male patient aged 2 to 9 who had a stem cell transplant for acute lymphoblastic leukemia, so the T cells may come from the graft donor.

This clonotype has at least ten counts. The rearrangement joins TRBV6-2 or TRBV6-3 to TRBJ1-1; no clear D gene. The V gene's germline CDR1 is MNHEY and CDR2 SVGEGT. The CDR3 loop spans 11 amino acids. V lost 7 bases, J lost 0 bases, and 3 bases lay in between. The CDR3 DNA reads TGTGCCAGCAAACTGAACACTGAAGCTTTCTTT. Translating it yields CASKLNTEAFF.

The chain employs TRBV11-2 and TRBJ1-1; D is possibly TRBD1 (6 bases). CDR1 is SGHAT, CDR2 FQNNGV, per germline. V lost 5 bases and J 10 bases, leaving 11 bases between the germline ends. The CDR3 is 11 residues long. Here the CDR3 reads CASSQGGVAFF. CDR3 bases: TGTGCCAGCAGCCAAGGGGGGGTAGCTTTCTTT.

This clonotype has at least ten counts. V and J are TRBV6-5 and TRBJ2-3; no reliable D call. V was shortened by 2 bases and J by 2 bases, with 5 bases between the two germline ends. Germline V CDR1 and CDR2: MNHEY, SVGAGI. The CDR3 is made up of 13 amino acids. In nucleotides, the CDR3 is TGTGCCAGCAGTTACGACTCCACAGATACGCAGTATTTT. As protein: CASSYDSTDTQYF.

This clonotype was recorded many times. The chain is built from TRBV14 and TRBJ2-7; 7 bases align to TRBD2. Germline values: CDR1 SGHDN, CDR2 FVKESK. V was clipped by 0 bases and J by 3 bases; unmatched bases: 5. The CDR3 contains 15 residues. The CDR3 region is CASSQDREGIYEQYF. The DNA of the CDR3 is TGTGCCAGCAGCCAAGATAGGGAGGGGATCTACGAGCAGTACTTC.

This clonotype has more than one count but fewer than ten. The V gene is TRBV2, the J gene TRBJ2-2; a weak D match, TRBD1 (5 bases). This CDR3 has 11 amino acids. With 6 bases removed from V and 10 bases from J, the gap between germline ends came to 9 bases. In germline, CDR1 is SNHLY, CDR2 FYNNEI. CDR3 DNA sequence: TGTGCCAGCAGGGGGCCGGCGGAGCTGTTTTTT. It yields the protein CASRGPAELFF. The full variable domain, its missing parts supplied by reference TRBV2 and TRBJ2-2, is EPEVTQTPSHQVTQMGQEVILRCVPISNHLYFYWYRQILGQKVEFLVSFYNNEISEKSEIFDDQFSVERPDGSNFTLKIRSTKLEDSAMYFCASRGPAELFFGEGSRLTVL.

The table lists this clonotype with many counts. The DNA of the CDR3 is TGTGCCAGCAGTGGGACGGACAATGAGCAGTTCTTC. Translated: CASSGTDNEQFF. This chain links TRBV2 with TRBJ2-1, with D uncertain. The CDR3 is 12 amino acids. V was clipped by 4 bases and J by 5 bases, with 6 bases between them. CDR1 and CDR2 from the germline V gene are SNHLY and FYNNEI.

There are a few counts of this clonotype. The gene calls are TRBV7-9 and TRBJ2-1, with 7 bases aligning to TRBD2. The CDR3 covers 17 residues. Germline CDR1 SEHNR, CDR2 FQNEAQ (reference sequence). The V gene end was trimmed by 3 bases and the J gene end by 10 bases; junction bases not matched to a gene: 18. CDR3 in DNA: TGTGCCAGCAGCTTTGCGGGGACGGGAGGCCCCGCGGGCGAGCAGTTCTTC. It translates to CASSFAGTGGPAGEQFF.

The chain has TRBV6-1 and TRBJ2-7; D is perhaps TRBD2 (6 bases). The germline CDR1 and CDR2 sequences are MNHNS and SASEGT. V lost 6 bases, J lost 5 bases, and 17 bases lay in between. The CDR3 totals 14 residues. The CDR3, as DNA: TGTGCCAGCAGCTGGGGGGAGGCCGTGGACGAGCAGTACTTC. Translation gives CASSWGEAVDEQYF.

The sample holds a few counts of this clonotype. The chain has TRBV7-9 and TRBJ1-5; no definite D call. The CDR3 spans 13 residues. Trimming took off 4 bases at V and 4 bases at J, with 8 bases between the two ends. Germline CDR1 and CDR2: SEHNR and FQNEAQ (reference sequence). For the CDR3, the DNA is TGTGCCAGCAGCTCGACCCAGAATCAGCCCCAGCATTTT. The encoded protein is CASSSTQNQPQHF.

This clonotype was counted at least ten times. The CDR3 DNA reads as TGTGCCAGCAGTGCCAACAGAGGTTCGAACACTGAAGCTTTCTTT. As protein: CASSANRGSNTEAFF. This chain joins TRBV2 and TRBJ1-1; no definite D call. The CDR3 loop spans 15 amino acids. Trimming pared 4 bases from V and 1 base from J, leaving 13 bases between. CDR1 and CDR2 from the germline V gene are SNHLY and FYNNEI.

This clonotype was seen repeatedly, ten times or more. The gene calls are TRBV28 and TRBJ1-4; possible D gene TRBD1, 5 bases. The CDR3 is made up of 14 amino acids. V was trimmed by 8 bases and J by 8 bases, leaving 18 bases between them. Germline V lookup: CDR1 MDHEN, CDR2 SYDVKM. This CDR3 is CASRGWRVSEKLFF. As DNA, the CDR3 is TGTGCCAGCCGGGGGTGGAGGGTGTCAGAAAAACTGTTTTTT.

This clonotype was observed at least ten times. V usage is TRBV9 and J usage is TRBJ2-2, with D possibly being TRBD1 or TRBD2 (5 bases each). V lost 5 bases and J 8 bases, leaving 7 bases between the germline ends. Germline CDR1 and CDR2: SGDLS and YYNGEE. This CDR3 region has 11 residues. Here the CDR3 reads CASSGGGELFF. The CDR3 DNA reads TGTGCCAGCAGTGGGGGAGGGGAGCTGTTTTTT.

This clonotype was recorded many times. One junction end disagrees with the germline gene, perhaps due to a read error. The CDR3 region is CSARGATGF. The CDR3 region has the DNA TGCAGTGCTAGAGGCGCGACAGGGTTT. The chain couples TRBV20-1 to TRBJ1-1; 7 nucleotides agree with TRBD1. Germline CDR1 reads DFQATT; CDR2 reads SNEGSKA (reference sequence). CDR3 length: 9 amino acids.

This clonotype was found many times. The rearrangement joins TRBV12-3 or TRBV12-4 to TRBJ2-1; TRBD2 agrees at 11 bases. The CDR3 spans 15 residues. The V gene end was trimmed by 6 bases and the J gene end by 2 bases; junction bases not matched to a gene: 3. DNA for the CDR3: TGTGCCAGCAGGCTAGCGGGAGGAACCTACAATGAGCAGTTCTTC. Amino acids: CASRLAGGTYNEQFF.

This clonotype was counted only a few times. The chain carries TRBV5-6 and TRBJ2-5, with D tentatively TRBD1 (5 bases). With 6 bases removed from V and 4 bases from J, the gap between germline ends came to 16 bases. This CDR3 is 14 amino acids long. Germline V gene data show CDR1 as SGHDT and CDR2 as YYEEEE. The CDR3 region is CASTYRRVRETQYF. The CDR3 DNA reads as TGTGCCAGCACCTATCGCAGGGTTCGAGAGACCCAGTACTTC.

This clonotype showed up many times. The CDR3 sequence is CASSLLTLRGTGELFF. The CDR3 region has the DNA TGTGCCAGCAGCTTATTGACCCTCCGGGGGACCGGGGAGCTGTTTTTT. The V and J genes are TRBV6-2 or TRBV6-3 and TRBJ2-2, with a tentative D call TRBD2 (6 bases). Germline V gene lookup returns CDR1 MNHEY and CDR2 SVGEGT. V was trimmed by 6 bases and J by 5 bases, leaving 19 bases between them. The CDR3 totals 16 residues.

This clonotype has ten or more counts. The chain uses TRBV7-9 and TRBJ2-7; TRBD1 agrees at 7 bases. The trim removed 1 base at V and 6 bases at J, leaving 3 bases unmatched. CDR3 size: 13 residues. Germline V gives CDR1 SEHNR, CDR2 FQNEAQ (reference sequence). The CDR3 loop is CASSLGTGIEQYF. The CDR3 DNA follows: TGTGCCAGCAGCTTAGGGACAGGTATCGAGCAGTACTTC.

This clonotype was observed at least ten times. The J gene is TRBJ2-3, the V gene TRBV7-9; D is undetermined. Trimming removed 4 bases at V and 5 bases at J, with 7 bases between. The germline V gene has CDR1 SEHNR and CDR2 FQNEAQ (reference sequence). The CDR3 spans 12 residues. The CDR3 loop is CASSSPGDTQYF. The CDR3, as DNA: TGTGCCAGCAGCTCACCGGGAGATACGCAGTATTTT.

This clonotype was observed a few times. The chain uses TRBV7-2 and TRBJ1-2; 10 nucleotides agree with TRBD1. Germline lookup yields CDR1 SGHTA and CDR2 FQGNSA. The V and J ends lost 1 base and 4 bases, in that order; junction bases with no gene match: 3. The CDR3 is 15 amino acids. CDR3 in DNA: TGTGCCAGCAGCTTAGGTGGGACAGGGGCCTATGGCTACACCTTC. Protein: CASSLGGTGAYGYTF.